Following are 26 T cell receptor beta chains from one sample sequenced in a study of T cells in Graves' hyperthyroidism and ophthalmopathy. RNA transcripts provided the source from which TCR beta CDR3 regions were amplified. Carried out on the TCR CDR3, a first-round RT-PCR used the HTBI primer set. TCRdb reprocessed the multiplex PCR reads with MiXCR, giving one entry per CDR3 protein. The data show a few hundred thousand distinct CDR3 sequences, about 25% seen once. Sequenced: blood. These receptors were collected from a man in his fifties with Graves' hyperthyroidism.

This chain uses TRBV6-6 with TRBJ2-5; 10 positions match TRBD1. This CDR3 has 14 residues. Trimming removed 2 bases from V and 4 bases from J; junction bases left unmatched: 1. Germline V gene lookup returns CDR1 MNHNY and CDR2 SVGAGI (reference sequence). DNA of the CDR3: TGTGCCAGCAGTTACGACAGGGGGCGAGAGACCCAGTACTTC. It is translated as CASSYDRGRETQYF.

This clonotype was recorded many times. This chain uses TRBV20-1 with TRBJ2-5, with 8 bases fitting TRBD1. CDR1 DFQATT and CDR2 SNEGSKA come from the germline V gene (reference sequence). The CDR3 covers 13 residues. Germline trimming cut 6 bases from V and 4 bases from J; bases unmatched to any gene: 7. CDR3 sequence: CSADRENGETQYF. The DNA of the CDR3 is TGCAGTGCGGACAGGGAGAATGGAGAGACCCAGTACTTC.

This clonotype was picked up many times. The CDR3 region has the DNA TGTGCCAGCAGCCTAGGACCGAGACAAGAGACCCAGTACTTC. Encoded protein: CASSLGPRQETQYF. The chain is built from TRBV12-3 or TRBV12-4 and TRBJ2-5, with D hard to call. The length of the CDR3 is 14 residues. V was pared by 6 bases and J by 2 bases, with 13 bases between.

This CDR3 reads CATSRVGLAGTDTQYF. CDR3 in DNA: TGTGCCACCAGCAGAGTTGGACTAGCGGGCACAGATACGCAGTATTTT. The rearrangement uses TRBV15 and TRBJ2-3, with TRBD2 identical over 10 bases. CDR1 and CDR2 from the germline V gene are LNHNV and YYDKDF (reference sequence). The junction had 2 bases not matched to a gene; V was cut back by 1 base and J by 1 base. The CDR3 spans 16 residues.

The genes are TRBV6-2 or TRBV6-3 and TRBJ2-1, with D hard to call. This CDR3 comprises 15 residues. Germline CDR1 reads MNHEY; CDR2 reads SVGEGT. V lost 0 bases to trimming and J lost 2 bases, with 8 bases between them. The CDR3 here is CASSYSSGPYNEQFF. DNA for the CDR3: TGTGCCAGCAGTTACTCGAGTGGTCCCTACAATGAGCAGTTCTTC.

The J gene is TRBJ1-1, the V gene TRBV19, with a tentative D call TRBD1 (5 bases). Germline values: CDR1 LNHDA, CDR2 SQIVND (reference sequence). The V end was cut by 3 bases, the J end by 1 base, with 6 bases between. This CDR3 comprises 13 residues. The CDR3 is CASSMRGNTEAFF. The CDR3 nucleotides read TGTGCCAGTAGTATGAGGGGGAACACTGAAGCTTTCTTT.

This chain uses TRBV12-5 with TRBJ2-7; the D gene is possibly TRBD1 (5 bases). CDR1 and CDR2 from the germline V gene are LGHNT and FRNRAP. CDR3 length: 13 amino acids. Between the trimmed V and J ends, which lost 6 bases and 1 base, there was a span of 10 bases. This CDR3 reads CASGKDTSYEQYF. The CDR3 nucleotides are TGTGCTAGTGGAAAGGACACTTCCTACGAGCAGTACTTC.

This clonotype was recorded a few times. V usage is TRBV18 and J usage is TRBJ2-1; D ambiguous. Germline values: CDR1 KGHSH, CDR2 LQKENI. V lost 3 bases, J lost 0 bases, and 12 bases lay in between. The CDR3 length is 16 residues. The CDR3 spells CASSPLRFDSYNEQFF. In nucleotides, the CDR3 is TGTGCCAGCTCACCCCTTCGGTTCGACTCCTACAATGAGCAGTTCTTC. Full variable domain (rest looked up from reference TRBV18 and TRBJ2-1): NAGVMQNPRHLVRRRGQEARLRCSPMKGHSHVYWYRQLPEEGLKFMVYLQKENIIDESGMPKERFSAEFPKEGPSILRIQQVVRGDSAAYFCASSPLRFDSYNEQFFGPGTRLTVL.

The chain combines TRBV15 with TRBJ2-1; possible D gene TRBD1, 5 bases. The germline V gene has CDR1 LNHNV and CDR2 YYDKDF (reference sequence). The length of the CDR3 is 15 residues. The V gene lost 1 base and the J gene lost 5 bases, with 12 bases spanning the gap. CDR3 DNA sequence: TGTGCCACCAGCAGAGTAAGACAAGGGGACAATGAGCAGTTCTTC. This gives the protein CATSRVRQGDNEQFF.

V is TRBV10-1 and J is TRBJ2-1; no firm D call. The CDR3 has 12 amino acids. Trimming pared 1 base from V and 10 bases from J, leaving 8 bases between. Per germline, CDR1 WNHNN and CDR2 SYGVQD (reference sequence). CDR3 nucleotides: TGCGCCAGCAGTGAGTTGGGCCTCGAGCAGTTCTTC. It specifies CASSELGLEQFF.

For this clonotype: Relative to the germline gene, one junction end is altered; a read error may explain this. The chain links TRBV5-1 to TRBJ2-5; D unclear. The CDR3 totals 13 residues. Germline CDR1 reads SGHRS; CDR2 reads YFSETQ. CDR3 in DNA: TGCGCCAGCAGCTTGGAAGGGTTGGAGACCCAGCACTTC. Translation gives CASSLEGLETQHF.

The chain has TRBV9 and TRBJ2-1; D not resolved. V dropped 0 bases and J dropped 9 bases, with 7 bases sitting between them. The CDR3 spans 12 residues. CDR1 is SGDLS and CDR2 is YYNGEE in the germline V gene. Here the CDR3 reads CASSVVVGEQFF. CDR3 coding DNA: TGTGCCAGCAGCGTAGTCGTCGGTGAGCAGTTCTTC.

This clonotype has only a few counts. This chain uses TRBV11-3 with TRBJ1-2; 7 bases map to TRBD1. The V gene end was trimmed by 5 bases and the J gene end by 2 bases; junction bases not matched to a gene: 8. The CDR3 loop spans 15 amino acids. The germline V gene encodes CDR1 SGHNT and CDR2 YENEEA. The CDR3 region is CASSTGQKVNYGYTF. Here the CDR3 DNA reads TGTGCCAGCAGCACGGGACAGAAAGTCAACTATGGCTACACCTTC. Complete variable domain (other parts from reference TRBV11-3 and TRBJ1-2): EAGVVQSPRYKIIEKKQPVAFWCNPISGHNTLYWYLQNLGQGPELLIRYENEEAVDDSQLPKDRFSAERLKGVDSTLKIQPAELGDSAVYLCASSTGQKVNYGYTFGSGTRLTVV.

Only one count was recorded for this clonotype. CDR3 residues: CASSIGRALGSYNEQFF. DNA of the CDR3: TGTGCCAGTAGTATCGGGAGGGCCTTGGGCTCCTACAATGAGCAGTTCTTC. The chain links TRBV28 to TRBJ2-1; 8 nucleotides align to TRBD2. CDR3 length equals 17 residues. V shed 9 bases, J shed 0 bases, and the junction held 13 bases outside the gene matches. Germline CDR1 MDHEN, CDR2 SYDVKM.

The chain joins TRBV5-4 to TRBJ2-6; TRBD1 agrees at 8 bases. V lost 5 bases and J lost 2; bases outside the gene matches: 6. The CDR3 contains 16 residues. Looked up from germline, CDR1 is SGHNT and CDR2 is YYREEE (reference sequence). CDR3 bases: TGTGCCAGCAGTCCCGCAGGGGGCACTGGGGCCAACGTCCTGACTTTC. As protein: CASSPAGGTGANVLTF. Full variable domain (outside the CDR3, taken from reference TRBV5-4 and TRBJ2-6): ETGVTQSPTHLIKTRGQQVTLRCSSQSGHNTVSWYQQALGQGPQFIFQYYREEENGRGNFPPRFSGLQFPNYSSELNVNALELDDSALYLCASSPAGGTGANVLTFGAGSRLTVL.

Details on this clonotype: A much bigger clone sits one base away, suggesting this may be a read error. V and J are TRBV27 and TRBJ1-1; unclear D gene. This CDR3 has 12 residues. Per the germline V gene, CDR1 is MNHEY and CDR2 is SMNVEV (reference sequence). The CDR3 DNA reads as TGTGCCAGCAGTTTTAGGAACGCTGAAGCTTTCTTT. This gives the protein CASSFRNAEAFF.

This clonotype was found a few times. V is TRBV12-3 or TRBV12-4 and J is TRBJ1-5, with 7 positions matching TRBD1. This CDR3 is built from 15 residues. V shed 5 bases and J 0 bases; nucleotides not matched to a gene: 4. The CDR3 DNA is TGTGCCAGCAGTCTGGACAGGTATAGCAATCAGCCCCAGCATTTT. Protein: CASSLDRYSNQPQHF.

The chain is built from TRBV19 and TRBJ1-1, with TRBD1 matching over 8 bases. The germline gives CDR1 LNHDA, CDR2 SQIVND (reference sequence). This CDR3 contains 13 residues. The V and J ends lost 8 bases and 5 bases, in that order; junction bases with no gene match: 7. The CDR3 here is CASGTGGGTEAFF. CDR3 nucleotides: TGTGCCAGTGGAACAGGGGGAGGAACTGAAGCTTTCTTT. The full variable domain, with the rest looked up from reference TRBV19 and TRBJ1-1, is DGGITQSPKYLFRKEGQNVTLSCEQNLNHDAMYWYRQDPGQGLRLIYYSQIVNDFQKGDIAEGYSVSREKKESFPLTVTSAQKNPTAFYLCASGTGGGTEAFFGQGTRLTVV.

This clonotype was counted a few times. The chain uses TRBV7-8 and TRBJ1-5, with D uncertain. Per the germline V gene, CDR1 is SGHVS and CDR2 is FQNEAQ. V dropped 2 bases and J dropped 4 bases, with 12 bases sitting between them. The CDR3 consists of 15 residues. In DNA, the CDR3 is TGTGCCAGCAGCTTAAGTACGGCTTGGAATCAGCCCCAGCATTTT. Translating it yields CASSLSTAWNQPQHF.

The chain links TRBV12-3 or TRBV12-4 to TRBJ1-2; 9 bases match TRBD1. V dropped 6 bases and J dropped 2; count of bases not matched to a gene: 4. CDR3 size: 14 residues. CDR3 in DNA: TGTGCCAGCAGCTGGGACAGGGAGAACTATGGCTACACCTTC. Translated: CASSWDRENYGYTF.

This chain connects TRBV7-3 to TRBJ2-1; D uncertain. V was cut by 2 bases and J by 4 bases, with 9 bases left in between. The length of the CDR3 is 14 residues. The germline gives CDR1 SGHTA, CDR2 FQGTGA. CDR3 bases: TGTGCCAGCAGCTTACACTCGGGTTACAATGAGCAGTTCTTC. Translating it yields CASSLHSGYNEQFF.

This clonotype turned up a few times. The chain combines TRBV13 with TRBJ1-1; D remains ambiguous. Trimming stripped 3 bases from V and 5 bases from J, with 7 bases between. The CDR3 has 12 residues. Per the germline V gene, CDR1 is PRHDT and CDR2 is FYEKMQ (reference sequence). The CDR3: CASSFQATEAFF. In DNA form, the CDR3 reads TGTGCCAGCAGCTTTCAGGCTACTGAAGCTTTCTTT.

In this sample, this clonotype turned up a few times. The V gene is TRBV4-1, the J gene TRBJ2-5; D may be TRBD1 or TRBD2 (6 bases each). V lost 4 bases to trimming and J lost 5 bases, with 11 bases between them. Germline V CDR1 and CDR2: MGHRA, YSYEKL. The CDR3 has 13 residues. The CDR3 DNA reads TGCGCCAGCAGCCTCACAGGGAGGGAGACCCAGTACTTC. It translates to CASSLTGRETQYF.

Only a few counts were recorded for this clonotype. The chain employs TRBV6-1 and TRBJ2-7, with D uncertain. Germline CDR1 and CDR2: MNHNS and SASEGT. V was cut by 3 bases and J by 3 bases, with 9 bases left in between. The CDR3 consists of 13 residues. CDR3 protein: CASSEERYYEQYF. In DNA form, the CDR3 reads TGTGCCAGCAGTGAGGAGCGTTACTACGAGCAGTACTTC.

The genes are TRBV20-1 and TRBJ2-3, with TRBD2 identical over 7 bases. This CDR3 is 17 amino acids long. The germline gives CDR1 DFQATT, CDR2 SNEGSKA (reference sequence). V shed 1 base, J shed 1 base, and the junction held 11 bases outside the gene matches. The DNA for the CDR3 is TGCAGTGCTAGAGCTGCCCTTGGGGCGGGGGGCACAGATACGCAGTATTTT. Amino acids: CSARAALGAGGTDTQYF.

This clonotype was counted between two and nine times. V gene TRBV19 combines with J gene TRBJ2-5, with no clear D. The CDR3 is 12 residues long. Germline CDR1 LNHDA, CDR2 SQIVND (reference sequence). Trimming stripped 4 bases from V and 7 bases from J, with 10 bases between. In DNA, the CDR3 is TGTGCCAGTAGTAACTCTCTTGGGACCCAGTACTTC. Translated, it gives CASSNSLGTQYF.